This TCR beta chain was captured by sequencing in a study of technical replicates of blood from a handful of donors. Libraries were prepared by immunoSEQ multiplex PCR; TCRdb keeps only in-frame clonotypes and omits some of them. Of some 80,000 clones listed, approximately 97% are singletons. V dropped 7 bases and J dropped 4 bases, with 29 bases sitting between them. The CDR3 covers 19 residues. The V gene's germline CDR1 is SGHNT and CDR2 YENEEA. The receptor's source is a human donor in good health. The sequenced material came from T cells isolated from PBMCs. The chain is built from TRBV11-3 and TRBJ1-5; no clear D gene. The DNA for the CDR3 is TGTGCCAGCACCATACACGGCTCGGACTTGAGGTGGTTGAATCAGCCCCAGCATTTT. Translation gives CASTIHGSDLRWLNQPQHF.